These 6 T cell receptor beta chains originate from one sample sequenced in a study of Ad26.COV2.S vaccination and SARS-CoV-2 variants (dated by TCRdb to the early 2020s). The library came from the immunoSEQ multiplex PCR assay. Sourced from immuneACCESS, this table was stored by TCRdb with only in-frame sequences that have V and J called. A share of the clones is absent; for the studies checked, an unresolved V gene accounts for under half, and the remainder has no known explanation. Across this sample there are approximately 280,000 clones, with approximately 89% seen only once. Approximately 3.3% of the sample belongs to the ten largest clones. The treatment or condition label, read with the paper, signifies: 15 to 20 received Ad26.COV2.S at low or high dose, single or two shots; about 5 received placebo; per-sample allocation not given. For vaccine and placebo recipients, the sequenced repertoires came from samples collected on day 63 after the first injection.

The material sequenced was peripheral blood, taken in a trial of Ad26.COV2.S vaccine versus placebo. All receptors derive from a person between 18 and 65 years old who received the Ad26.COV2.S COVID-19 vaccine or a placebo.

The V gene is TRBV19, the J gene TRBJ2-7; D is ambiguous. Germline assignment: CDR1 LNHDA and CDR2 SQIVND (reference sequence). CDR3 size: 14 residues. Trimming took off 3 bases at V and 1 base at J, with 10 bases between the two ends. This CDR3 reads CASSMAGHSYEQYF. For the CDR3, the DNA is TGTGCCAGTAGTATGGCAGGCCATTCCTACGAGCAGTACTTC.

The chain combines TRBV29-1 with TRBJ1-3; D unresolved. Trimming shortened V by 6 bases and J by 2 bases, and 8 bases separated the two germline ends. The CDR3 loop spans 12 amino acids. Germline CDR1 and CDR2: SQVTM and ANQGSEA. CDR3 DNA sequence: TGCAGCGTAGGGAGTACTGGAAACACCATATATTTT. Translating it yields CSVGSTGNTIYF.

The chain has TRBV6-1 and TRBJ2-3; D is unresolved. This CDR3 contains 15 residues. The V gene's germline CDR1 is MNHNS and CDR2 SASEGT. Deletions cut 1 base from V and 2 bases from J, with 10 bases between. The CDR3 DNA is TGTGCCAGCAGTGAAGGGGCGGTGGACACAGATACGCAGTATTTT. Translation: CASSEGAVDTDTQYF.

The V gene is TRBV12-3 or TRBV12-4, the J gene TRBJ1-1, with D maybe TRBD1 (6 bases). V shed 4 bases and J shed 2 bases, with 8 bases lying between them. This CDR3 spans 13 amino acids. Here the CDR3 reads CASSWTENTEAFF. CDR3 bases: TGTGCCAGCAGTTGGACAGAAAACACTGAAGCTTTCTTT.

The chain employs TRBV25-1 and TRBJ2-4; D remains unclear. The CDR3 is made up of 15 amino acids. Trimming took 6 bases from V and 0 from J, leaving 12 bases between them. CDR1 and CDR2 (germline): MGHDK, SYGVNS. The CDR3 sequence: CASRFNGLAKNIQYF. The CDR3 nucleotides are TGTGCCAGCAGATTCAATGGGCTAGCCAAAAACATTCAGTACTTC.

The chain uses TRBV4-1 and TRBJ1-4; D perhaps matches TRBD1 (6 bases). The CDR3 has 15 residues. Deletions cut 1 base from V and 6 bases from J, with 12 bases between. Germline CDR1 reads MGHRA; CDR2 reads YSYEKL. DNA of the CDR3: TGCGCCAGCAGCCAAGTAGGGGCAGGGGATGAAAAACTGTTTTTT. This gives the protein CASSQVGAGDEKLFF.